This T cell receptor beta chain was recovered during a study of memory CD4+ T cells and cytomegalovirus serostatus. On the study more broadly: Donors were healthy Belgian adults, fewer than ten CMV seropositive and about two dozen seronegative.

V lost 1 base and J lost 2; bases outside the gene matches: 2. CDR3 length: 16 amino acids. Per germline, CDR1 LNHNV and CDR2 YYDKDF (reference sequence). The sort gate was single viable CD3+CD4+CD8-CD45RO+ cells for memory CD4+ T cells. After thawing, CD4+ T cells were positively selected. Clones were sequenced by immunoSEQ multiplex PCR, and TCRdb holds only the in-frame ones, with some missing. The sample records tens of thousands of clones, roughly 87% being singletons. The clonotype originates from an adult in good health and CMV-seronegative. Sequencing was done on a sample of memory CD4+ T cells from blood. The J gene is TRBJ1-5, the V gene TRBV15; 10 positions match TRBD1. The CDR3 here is CATSRGGTGGNQPQHF. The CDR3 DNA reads TGTGCCACCAGCAGAGGCGGGACAGGGGGCAATCAGCCCCAGCATTTT.